These 14 T cell receptor beta chains were sequenced from one sample in a study of T cell repertoires in cytomegalovirus infection (dated by TCRdb to the late 2010s). Sequencing instrument: Illumina HiSeq 1500. TCRdb took the public reads, trimmed them with fastp at Q25, ran MiXCR for clone calling and kept in-frame beta chains. One record per CDR3 amino acid sequence lists the most common genes and DNA. The sample yields about 830,000 distinct CDR3 sequences; approximately 30% were counted once. The ten largest clones represent 9.5% to 15% of the sample. The antigens for these receptors are not known. The sample's treatment or condition label, decoded: in vitro stimulation with specific CMV peptide epitopes to enrich CMV-specific T cells. Sequenced material: cultured CD8+ T cells from PBMCs, taken from culture after CMV antigen stimulation. Receptor source: a human donor in good health (CMV status not recorded). Some clones in this sample may be carry-over from other donors' samples.

In its sample, this clonotype was seen a few times. The rearrangement links TRBV6-1 to TRBJ2-3, with a weak D call TRBD1 (6 bases). The V end was cut by 9 bases, the J end by 0 bases, with 16 bases between. Germline lookup yields CDR1 MNHNS and CDR2 SASEGT. This CDR3 has 15 residues. CDR3 region: CARQEGGFSTDTQYF. CDR3 coding DNA: TGTGCCAGACAGGAAGGGGGTTTTAGCACAGATACGCAGTATTTT.

In its sample, this clonotype was seen a few times. The chain is built from TRBV27 and TRBJ2-1; weak D call: TRBD1 (6 bases). The CDR3 totals 12 residues. V dropped 6 bases and J dropped 7 bases, with 10 bases sitting between them. The germline V gene encodes CDR1 MNHEY and CDR2 SMNVEV (reference sequence). CDR3 loop: CASRLQGNEQFF. CDR3 bases: TGTGCCAGCAGACTACAGGGAAATGAGCAGTTCTTC.

The chain uses TRBV7-3 and TRBJ2-5; D may correspond to TRBD1 or TRBD2 (6 bases each). The CDR3 is 15 amino acids. V lost 1 base to trimming and J lost 4 bases, with 13 bases between them. Germline CDR1 and CDR2: SGHTA and FQGTGA. CDR3 DNA: TGTGCCAGCAGCTTAAGTTCGGGGGCCGGAGAGACCCAGTACTTC. It is translated as CASSLSSGAGETQYF.

There are many counts of this clonotype. The rearrangement joins TRBV4-1 to TRBJ1-1; no clear D gene. Germline loops: CDR1 MGHRA, CDR2 YSYEKL. The CDR3 is 11 amino acids. V was trimmed by 5 bases and J by 8 bases, leaving 9 bases between them. The CDR3: CASSYLGEAFF. The CDR3 region has the DNA TGCGCCAGCAGCTACCTCGGAGAAGCTTTCTTT.

V gene TRBV7-6 combines with J gene TRBJ2-5, with 7 nucleotides matching TRBD2. Germline CDR1 and CDR2: SGHVS and FNYEAQ. J was trimmed by 2 bases and V by 5 bases; bases with no gene match: 8. The CDR3 is made up of 15 amino acids. The CDR3 protein is CASSRLAAIQETQYF. Here the CDR3 DNA reads TGTGCCAGCAGCCGCCTAGCGGCGATTCAAGAGACCCAGTACTTC.

In this sample, this clonotype turned up many times. The chain links TRBV7-6 to TRBJ2-1, with no clear D. This CDR3 is built from 16 residues. Germline lookup yields CDR1 SGHVS and CDR2 FNYEAQ. Trimming shortened V by 1 base and J by 6 bases, and 16 bases separated the two germline ends. The CDR3 here is CASSLEISLLGNEQFF. The CDR3 DNA reads as TGTGCCAGCAGCTTAGAGATTAGTCTACTTGGCAATGAGCAGTTCTTC.

This chain uses TRBV12-3 or TRBV12-4 with TRBJ1-1; D not certain. This CDR3 is built from 15 residues. With 5 bases removed from V and 0 bases from J, the gap between germline ends came to 13 bases. For the CDR3, the DNA is TGTGCCAGCAGTCGGCGACTCTCCCTGAACACTGAAGCTTTCTTT. It is translated as CASSRRLSLNTEAFF.

This rearrangement joins TRBV7-9 to TRBJ2-1, with 11 bases fitting TRBD2. Germline V gene lookup returns CDR1 SEHNR and CDR2 FQNEAQ (reference sequence). V trimming: 0 bases; J trimming: 8 bases; junction bases outside the gene matches: 0. This CDR3 is built from 14 residues. The CDR3 DNA is TGTGCCAGCAGCTTAGCTAGCGGGGGGGATGAGCAGTTCTTC. Protein: CASSLASGGDEQFF.

V gene TRBV19 combines with J gene TRBJ1-1; possible D gene TRBD1, 5 bases. Germline lookup yields CDR1 LNHDA and CDR2 SQIVND (reference sequence). The germline V and J ends were trimmed by 3 bases and 1 base, with 24 bases remaining between them. This CDR3 region has 19 residues. This CDR3 reads CASSMTRRGEVSWNTEAFF. The CDR3 nucleotides read TGTGCCAGTAGTATGACCCGGCGGGGGGAAGTCAGTTGGAACACTGAAGCTTTCTTT.

The chain combines TRBV28 with TRBJ1-5; D ambiguous. Trimming shortened V by 7 bases and J by 8 bases, and 12 bases separated the two germline ends. CDR3 size: 12 residues. CDR1 is MDHEN, CDR2 SYDVKM, per germline. The CDR3 spells CASNLGGEPQHF. CDR3 bases: TGTGCCAGCAACCTGGGTGGGGAGCCCCAGCATTTT. The whole variable domain, remainder taken from reference TRBV28 and TRBJ1-5, is DVKVTQSSRYLVKRTGEKVFLECVQDMDHENMFWYRQDPGLGLRLIYFSYDVKMKEKGDIPEGYSVSREKKERFSLILESASTNQTSMYLCASNLGGEPQHFGDGTRLSIL.

The rearrangement links TRBV28 to TRBJ2-7; D gene uncertain. Germline V lookup: CDR1 MDHEN, CDR2 SYDVKM. Trimming cost V 2 bases and J 1 base, with 6 bases left between them. This CDR3 region has 13 residues. This chain's CDR3 is CASSLRISYEQYF. CDR3 DNA: TGTGCCAGCAGTTTAAGGATTTCCTACGAGCAGTACTTC.

In its sample, this clonotype was seen a few times. The V call is TRBV12-3 or TRBV12-4, the J call TRBJ2-1; the match to TRBD2 covers 12 bases. The length of the CDR3 is 14 residues. The V gene end was trimmed by 3 bases and the J gene end by 9 bases; junction bases not matched to a gene: 3. The CDR3 DNA reads TGTGCCAGCAGTTTGCAACTAGCGGGAGGTGAGCAGTTCTTC. Its translation: CASSLQLAGGEQFF.

This clonotype was observed once. The missing conserved phenylalanine or tryptophan at the end of this CDR3 makes a read error likely. The chain joins TRBV7-9 to TRBJ2-3; 10 nucleotides align to TRBD1. Unmatched junction bases numbered 6, after V lost 3 bases and J lost 0 bases. The CDR3 runs to 17 residues. CDR1 and CDR2 from the germline V gene are SEHNR and FQNEAQ (reference sequence). The chain's CDR3 is CASSFAGTGVSTDTQYS. DNA for the CDR3: TGTGCCAGCAGCTTCGCCGGGACAGGGGTTAGCACAGATACGCAGTATTCT.

CDR3 sequence: CASSGTGHFLDTQYF. The CDR3 DNA reads as TGTGCCAGTAGTGGGACAGGGCATTTTTTAGATACGCAGTATTTT. This sequence joins TRBV19 and TRBJ2-3; TRBD1 matches at 9 bases. V shed 5 bases, J shed 5 bases, and the junction held 8 bases outside the gene matches. The CDR3 consists of 15 residues. Germline assignment: CDR1 LNHDA and CDR2 SQIVND (reference sequence).